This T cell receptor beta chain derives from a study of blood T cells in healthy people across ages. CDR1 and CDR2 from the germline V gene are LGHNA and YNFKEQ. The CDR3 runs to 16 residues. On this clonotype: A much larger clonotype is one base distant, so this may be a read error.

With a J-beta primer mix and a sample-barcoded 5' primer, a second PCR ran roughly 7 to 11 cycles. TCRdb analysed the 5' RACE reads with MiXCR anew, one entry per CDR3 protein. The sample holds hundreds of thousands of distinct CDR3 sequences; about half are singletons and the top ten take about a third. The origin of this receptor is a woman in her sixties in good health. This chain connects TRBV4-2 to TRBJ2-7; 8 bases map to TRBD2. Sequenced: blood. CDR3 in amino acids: CASSPFERERSDEQYF. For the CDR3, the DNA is TGTGCCAGCAGCCCGTTCGAGCGGGAGCGCTCCGACGAGCAGTACTTC.